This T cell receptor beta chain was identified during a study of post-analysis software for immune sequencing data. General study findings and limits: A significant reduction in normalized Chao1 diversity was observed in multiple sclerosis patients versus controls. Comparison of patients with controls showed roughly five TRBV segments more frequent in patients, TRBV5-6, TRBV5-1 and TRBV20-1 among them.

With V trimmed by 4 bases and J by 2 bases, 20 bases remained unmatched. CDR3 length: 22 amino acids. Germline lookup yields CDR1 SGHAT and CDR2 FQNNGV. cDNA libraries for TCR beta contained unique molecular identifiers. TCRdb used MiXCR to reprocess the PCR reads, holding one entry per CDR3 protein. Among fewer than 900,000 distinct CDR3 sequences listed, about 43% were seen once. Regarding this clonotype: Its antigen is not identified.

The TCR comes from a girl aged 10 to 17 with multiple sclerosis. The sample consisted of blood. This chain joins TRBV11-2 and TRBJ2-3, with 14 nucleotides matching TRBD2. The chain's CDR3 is CASSSGDPGTSGSGAPTDTQYF. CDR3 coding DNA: TGTGCCAGCAGCTCTGGCGACCCCGGGACTAGCGGGAGTGGTGCCCCCACAGATACGCAGTATTTT.